Presented here are 13 T cell receptor beta chains from one specimen sequenced in a study of T cell changes during pregnancy in multiple sclerosis (dated by TCRdb to about 2019). The library relied on the immunoSEQ multiplex PCR assay. The immuneACCESS repertoire file appears here via TCRdb, limited to in-frame rearrangements. These files lack a portion of the clones; in checked studies, under half of the deficit traces to unresolved V genes, and the cause of the others is not known. A total of some 38,000 clones appear in this sample, about 90% of them only once. Of the sample, 0.65% to 0.85% is held by the ten largest clones. Sequencing used CD4+ T cells from peripheral blood mononuclear cells, obtained in the second trimester of pregnancy. The origin of the receptors is a female donor in good health, enrolled as a control in a pregnancy study.

The gene calls are TRBV7-2 and TRBJ1-2; a possible D gene is TRBD1 (6 bases). Trimming cost V 5 bases and J 4 bases, with 23 bases left between them. The CDR3 has 17 amino acids. CDR1 and CDR2 (germline): SGHTA, FQGNSA. CDR3 coding DNA: TGTGCCAGCAGCCCGTGGGGGGGCTCATTACGTTCCTATGGCTACACCTTC. Translated, it gives CASSPWGGSLRSYGYTF.

This clone showed up just a few times. The gene calls are TRBV7-6 and TRBJ1-3, with a weak D call TRBD1 (6 bases). This CDR3 contains 16 residues. Trimming left V 0 bases short and J 0 bases short, with 9 bases between. The germline CDR1 and CDR2 sequences are SGHVS and FNYEAQ. Written as DNA, the CDR3 is TGTGCCAGCAGCTTAGCTGCAGGGGCCTCTGGAAACACCATATATTTT. Protein product: CASSLAAGASGNTIYF. Full variable domain (remainder filled in from reference TRBV7-6 and TRBJ1-3): GAGVSQSPRYKVTKRGQDVALRCDPISGHVSLYWYRQALGQGPEFLTYFNYEAQQDKSGLPNDRFSAERPEGSISTLTIQRTEQRDSAMYRCASSLAAGASGNTIYFGEGSWLTVV.

The chain has TRBV5-1 and TRBJ2-2; tentative D call: TRBD2 (6 bases). This CDR3 comprises 16 residues. Per germline, CDR1 SGHRS and CDR2 YFSETQ. With 4 bases removed from V and 4 bases from J, the gap between germline ends came to 17 bases. This CDR3 is CASSRSGVWTTGELFF. In DNA, the CDR3 is TGCGCCAGCAGCCGTTCGGGGGTATGGACCACCGGGGAGCTGTTTTTT.

The chain has TRBV4-1 and TRBJ1-3; D gene ambiguous. V shed 1 base and J shed 0 bases, with 16 bases lying between them. The CDR3 spans 18 residues. Germline V gene sequence: CDR1 MGHRA, CDR2 YSYEKL. CDR3 nucleotides: TGCGCCAGCAGCCAAGGCCCGCCCCAAGGGAGCTCTGGAAACACCATATATTTT. Translated, it gives CASSQGPPQGSSGNTIYF.

The gene calls are TRBV7-9 and TRBJ1-4, with a tentative D call TRBD1 (6 bases). Germline assignment: CDR1 SEHNR and CDR2 FQNEAQ (reference sequence). Trimming left V 7 bases short and J 7 bases short, with 19 bases between. The CDR3 runs to 15 residues. In nucleotides, the CDR3 is TGTGCCAGCACCTTCTCACAGGGTGGAAGTGAAAAACTGTTTTTT. This gives the protein CASTFSQGGSEKLFF.

The chain carries TRBV11-1 and TRBJ2-5; D is uncertain. The V end lost 6 bases, the J end lost 5 bases, and 13 bases lay between the germline ends. Germline V gene data show CDR1 as SGHAT and CDR2 as FQDESV (reference sequence). The CDR3 length is 13 residues. In nucleotides, the CDR3 is TGTGCCAGCAGTCGTAAGGCTAGGGAGACCCAGTACTTC. It codes for CASSRKARETQYF.

The J gene is TRBJ1-3, the V gene TRBV5-5; possibly TRBD1 for D (6 bases). Trimming cost V 3 bases and J 0 bases, with 13 bases left between them. The CDR3 extends over 16 amino acids. Germline values: CDR1 SGHKS, CDR2 YYEKEE (reference sequence). This CDR3 reads CASSWVQGTSGNTIYF. In DNA, the CDR3 is TGTGCCAGCAGCTGGGTACAGGGAACCTCTGGAAACACCATATATTTT.

The chain recombines TRBV7-2 with TRBJ2-5, with D uncertain. Germline lookup yields CDR1 SGHTA and CDR2 FQGNSA. Trimming took 5 bases from V and 5 from J, leaving 18 bases between them. The CDR3 has 15 residues. Here the CDR3 DNA reads TGTGCCAGCAGCACCAGTGGGCAGTCCTTGGAGACCCAGTACTTC. It codes for CASSTSGQSLETQYF.

The rearrangement joins TRBV15 to TRBJ2-3; 12 positions agree with TRBD2. J gave up 5 bases and V 5 bases, and 17 bases lay outside the gene matches. The CDR3 is 19 amino acids. CDR1 and CDR2 from the germline V gene are LNHNV and YYDKDF (reference sequence). The CDR3 DNA reads as TGTGCCACCAGCGGCTTACTAGCGGGGGGCCAGGTTTTGATAGATACGCAGTATTTT. This translates into CATSGLLAGGQVLIDTQYF.

This chain uses TRBV5-5 with TRBJ2-5, with 9 bases identical to TRBD2. The CDR3 spans 15 residues. CDR1 is SGHKS and CDR2 is YYEKEE in the germline V gene (reference sequence). Trimming removed 1 base from V and 5 bases from J; junction bases left unmatched: 6. The CDR3 protein is CASSLSLAGTETQYF. The CDR3 DNA reads as TGTGCCAGCAGCTTGTCGCTAGCGGGGACGGAGACCCAGTACTTC.

This chain joins TRBV6-5 and TRBJ1-5, with 8 bases matching TRBD1. The CDR3 has 15 residues. Germline V gene lookup returns CDR1 MNHEY and CDR2 SVGAGI. V lost 6 bases, J lost 2 bases, and 6 bases stayed unmatched. The CDR3 DNA is TGTGCCAGCAGCCTCAGGGGGCAGGGCAATCAGCCCCAGCATTTT. Protein: CASSLRGQGNQPQHF.

The chain carries TRBV10-3 and TRBJ1-1, with a possible D match to TRBD1 (6 bases). Looked up from germline, CDR1 is ENHRY and CDR2 is SYGVKD. Trimming stripped 10 bases from V and 5 bases from J, with 20 bases between. The CDR3 loop spans 14 amino acids. This chain's CDR3 is CATTLSQGRTEAFF. CDR3 DNA: TGTGCCACCACATTGTCGCAGGGGCGGACTGAAGCTTTCTTT.

The chain links TRBV10-3 to TRBJ2-5, with a tentative D call TRBD1 (6 bases). The J call may be wrong; the DNA end is better matched by TRBJ2-7. The V gene's germline CDR1 is ENHRY and CDR2 SYGVKD. This CDR3 is built from 14 residues. The CDR3 region has the DNA TGTGCCATCAGCGCCGGGACACCCTCCTACGAGCAGTACTTC. Amino acids: CAISAGTPSYEQYF.